The clone carrying this T cell receptor (beta chain) was detected only a few times. This entry is derived from a study of CD8+ T cells in alopecia areata. The treatment is: oral pan-JAK inhibitor, 5-10 mg twice daily. RNA, once extracted, was reverse transcribed into cDNA for use as the sequencing template. The repertoire was sequenced with immunoSEQ multiplex PCR; TCRdb's copy has only in-frame clones and lacks some. The sample has approximately 210,000 clones, around 65% seen once. The CDR3 runs 15 residues. Germline loops: CDR1 SGHTA, CDR2 FQGNSA. V shed 5 bases and J 9 bases; nucleotides not matched to a gene: 9.

This TCR was sampled from a human donor with alopecia areata. The chain joins TRBV7-2 to TRBJ2-4; TRBD2 agrees at 11 bases. The specimen was CD4+ T cells sorted from blood, collected at week 4, from a patient treated with tofacitinib. CDR3 protein: CASSPWTSGSTIQYF. Here the CDR3 DNA reads TGTGCCAGCAGCCCTTGGACTAGCGGGTCTACCATTCAGTACTTC.